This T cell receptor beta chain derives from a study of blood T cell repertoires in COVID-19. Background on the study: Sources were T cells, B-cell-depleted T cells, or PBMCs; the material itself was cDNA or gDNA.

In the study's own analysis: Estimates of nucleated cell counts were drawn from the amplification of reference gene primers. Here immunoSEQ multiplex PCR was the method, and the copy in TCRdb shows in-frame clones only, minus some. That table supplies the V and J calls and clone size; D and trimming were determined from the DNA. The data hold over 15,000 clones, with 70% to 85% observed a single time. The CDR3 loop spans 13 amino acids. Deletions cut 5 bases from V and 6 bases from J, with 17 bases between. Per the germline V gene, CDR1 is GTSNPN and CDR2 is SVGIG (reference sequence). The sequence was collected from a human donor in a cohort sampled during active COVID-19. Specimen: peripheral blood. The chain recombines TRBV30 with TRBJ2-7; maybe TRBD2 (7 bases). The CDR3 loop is CAWAPRGAPEQYF. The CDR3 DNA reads TGTGCCTGGGCCCCCCGGGGGGCGCCCGAGCAGTACTTC.